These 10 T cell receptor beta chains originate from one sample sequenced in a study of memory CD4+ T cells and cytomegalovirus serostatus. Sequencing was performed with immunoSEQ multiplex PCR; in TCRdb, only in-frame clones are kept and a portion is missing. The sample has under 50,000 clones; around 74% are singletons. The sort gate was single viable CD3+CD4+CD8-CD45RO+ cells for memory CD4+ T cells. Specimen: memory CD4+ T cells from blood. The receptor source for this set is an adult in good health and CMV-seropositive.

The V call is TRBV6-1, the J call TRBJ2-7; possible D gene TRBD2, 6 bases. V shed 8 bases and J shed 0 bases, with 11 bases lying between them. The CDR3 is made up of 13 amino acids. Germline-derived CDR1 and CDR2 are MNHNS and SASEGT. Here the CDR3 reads CASYSSGSYEQYF. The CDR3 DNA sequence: TGTGCCAGCTACAGTAGCGGCTCCTACGAGCAGTACTTC.

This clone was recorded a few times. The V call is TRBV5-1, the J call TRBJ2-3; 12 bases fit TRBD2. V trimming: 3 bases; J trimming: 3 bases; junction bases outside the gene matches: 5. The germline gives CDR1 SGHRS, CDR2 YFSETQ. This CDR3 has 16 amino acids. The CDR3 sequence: CASSSTSGGYTDTQYF. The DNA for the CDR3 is TGCGCCAGCAGCTCCACTAGCGGGGGGTATACAGATACGCAGTATTTT. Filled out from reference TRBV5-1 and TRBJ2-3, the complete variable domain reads KAGVTQTPRYLIKTRGQQVTLSCSPISGHRSVSWYQQTPGQGLQFLFEYFSETQRNKGNFPGRFSGRQFSNSRSEMNVSTLELGDSALYLCASSSTSGGYTDTQYFGPGTRLTVL.

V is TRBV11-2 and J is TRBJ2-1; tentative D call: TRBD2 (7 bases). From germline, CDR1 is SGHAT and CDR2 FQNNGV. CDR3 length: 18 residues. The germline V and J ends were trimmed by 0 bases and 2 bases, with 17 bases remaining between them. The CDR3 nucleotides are TGTGCCAGCAGCTTAGATACAGGCGGGGGCCTGACCTACAATGAGCAGTTCTTC. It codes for CASSLDTGGGLTYNEQFF. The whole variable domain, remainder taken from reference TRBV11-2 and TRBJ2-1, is EAGVAQSPRYKIIEKRQSVAFWCNPISGHATLYWYQQILGQGPKLLIQFQNNGVVDDSQLPKDRFSAERLKGVDSTLKIQPAKLEDSAVYLCASSLDTGGGLTYNEQFFGPGTRLTVL.

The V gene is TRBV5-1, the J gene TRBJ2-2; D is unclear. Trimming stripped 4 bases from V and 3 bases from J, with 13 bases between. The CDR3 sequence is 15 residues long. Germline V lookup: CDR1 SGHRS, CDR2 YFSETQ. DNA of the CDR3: TGCGCCAGCAGCCAGGACCTTCTCGACACCGGGGAGCTGTTTTTT. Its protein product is CASSQDLLDTGELFF.

CDR3: CASSLGQGARPEAFF. The DNA of the CDR3 is TGTGCCAGCAGCTTAGGCCAGGGGGCGCGCCCTGAAGCTTTCTTT. V usage is TRBV11-3 and J usage is TRBJ1-1; 8 nucleotides agree with TRBD1. The V gene end was trimmed by 1 base and the J gene end by 6 bases; junction bases not matched to a gene: 7. The CDR3 has 15 residues. CDR1 is SGHNT and CDR2 is YENEEA in the germline V gene.

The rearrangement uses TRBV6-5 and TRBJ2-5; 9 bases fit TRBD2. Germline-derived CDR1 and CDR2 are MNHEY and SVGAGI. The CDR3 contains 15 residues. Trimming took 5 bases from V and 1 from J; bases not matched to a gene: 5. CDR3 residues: CASSPSGGSQETQYF. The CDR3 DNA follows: TGTGCCAGCAGTCCAAGCGGGGGGTCCCAAGAGACCCAGTACTTC.

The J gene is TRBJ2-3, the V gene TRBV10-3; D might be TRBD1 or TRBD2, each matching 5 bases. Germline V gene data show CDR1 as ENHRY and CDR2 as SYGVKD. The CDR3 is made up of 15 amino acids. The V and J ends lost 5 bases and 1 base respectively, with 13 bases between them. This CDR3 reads CAISTGTPGTDTQYF. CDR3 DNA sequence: TGTGCCATCAGTACCGGGACGCCGGGCACAGATACGCAGTATTTT.

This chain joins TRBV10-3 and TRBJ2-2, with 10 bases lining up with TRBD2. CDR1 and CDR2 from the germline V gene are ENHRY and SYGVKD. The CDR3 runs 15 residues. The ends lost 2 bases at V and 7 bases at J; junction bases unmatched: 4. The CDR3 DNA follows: TGTGCCATCAGTGAGACCACTAGCGGGGTCGGGGAGCTGTTTTTT. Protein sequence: CAISETTSGVGELFF.

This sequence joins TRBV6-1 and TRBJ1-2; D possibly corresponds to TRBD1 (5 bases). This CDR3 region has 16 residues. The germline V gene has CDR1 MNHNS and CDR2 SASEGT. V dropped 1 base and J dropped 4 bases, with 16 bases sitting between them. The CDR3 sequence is CASSEGYEEGRYGYTF. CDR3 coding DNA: TGTGCCAGCAGTGAAGGGTATGAGGAGGGACGCTATGGCTACACCTTC.

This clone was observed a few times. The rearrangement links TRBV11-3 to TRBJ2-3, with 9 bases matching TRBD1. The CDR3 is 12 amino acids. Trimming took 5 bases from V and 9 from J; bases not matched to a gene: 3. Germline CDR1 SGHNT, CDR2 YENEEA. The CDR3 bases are TGTGCCAGCAGCGGGGACAGGGAGACGCAGTATTTT. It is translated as CASSGDRETQYF.